This passage covers 16 T cell receptor beta chains from one sample sequenced in a study of lymphopenia after photon versus proton radiotherapy. TCRdb keeps only in-frame clones here, not all; method: immunoSEQ multiplex PCR. Counted here are about 26,000 clones, 75% to 90% occurring once; the ten biggest clones make up over 4%. Material: peripheral blood, obtained from a patient treated with photon-based radiotherapy. These TCRs come from a man aged 25 to 40 with gastric cancer.

The chain carries TRBV6-5 and TRBJ2-7; D remains ambiguous. Germline CDR1 is MNHEY and CDR2 is SVGAGI. This CDR3 has 15 amino acids. V gave up 2 bases and J gave up 2 bases, with 13 bases separating them. The CDR3 sequence is CASSYRVESAYEQYF. CDR3 bases: TGTGCCAGCAGTTACCGGGTGGAGTCGGCCTACGAGCAGTACTTC.

J is TRBJ2-5 and V is TRBV7-9; D gene ambiguous. Germline V CDR1 and CDR2: SEHNR, FQNEAQ (reference sequence). The V end lost 5 bases, the J end lost 7 bases, and 17 bases lay between the germline ends. The CDR3 contains 14 residues. This CDR3 is CASSADFSGSTQYF. In DNA form, the CDR3 reads TGTGCCAGCAGCGCCGACTTCTCGGGCTCGACCCAGTACTTC.

The CDR3 spells CSVSRTSGVQETQYF. The DNA for the CDR3 is TGCAGCGTTTCACGGACTAGCGGGGTCCAAGAGACCCAGTACTTC. The chain employs TRBV29-1 and TRBJ2-5, with 12 bases that match TRBD2. Trimming cost V 5 bases and J 1 base; bases outside gene matches: 5. CDR3 size: 15 residues. In germline, CDR1 is SQVTM, CDR2 ANQGSEA.

V gene TRBV2 combines with J gene TRBJ2-4; D possibly corresponds to TRBD1 (5 bases). V lost 0 bases, J lost 9 bases, and 15 bases lay in between. The CDR3 totals 15 residues. The germline V gene has CDR1 SNHLY and CDR2 FYNNEI. The CDR3 DNA reads as TGTGCCAGCAGTGAAGCAGGGGTTTCCACCTCCATTCAGTACTTC. It specifies CASSEAGVSTSIQYF.

This clone was found once. This rearrangement joins TRBV5-6 to TRBJ2-5, with 7 bases aligning to TRBD1. With 1 base clipped from V and 3 bases from J, the junction kept 6 bases outside the gene matches. The CDR3 is 15 amino acids. The V gene's germline CDR1 is SGHDT and CDR2 YYEEEE. CDR3 region: CASSLYPGTEETQYF. CDR3 DNA sequence: TGTGCCAGCAGCTTGTATCCCGGGACAGAAGAGACCCAGTACTTC.

The chain uses TRBV5-1 and TRBJ2-5; D gene unclear. The germline V gene encodes CDR1 SGHRS and CDR2 YFSETQ. The CDR3 contains 12 residues. Trimming took 2 bases from V and 5 from J, leaving 7 bases between them. The chain's CDR3 is CASSLGPETQYF. CDR3 in DNA: TGCGCCAGCAGCTTAGGTCCTGAGACCCAGTACTTC.

The chain employs TRBV2 and TRBJ1-3; no clear D gene. Germline V CDR1 and CDR2: SNHLY, FYNNEI. Trimming cost V 0 bases and J 0 bases, with 6 bases left between them. The CDR3 contains 15 residues. CDR3 sequence (DNA): TGTGCCAGCAGTGAAGCCAGGACCTCTGGAAACACCATATATTTT. It codes for CASSEARTSGNTIYF. Using reference TRBV2 and TRBJ1-3 for the parts outside the CDR3, the full variable domain is EPEVTQTPSHQVTQMGQEVILRCVPISNHLYFYWYRQILGQKVEFLVSFYNNEISEKSEIFDDQFSVERPDGSNFTLKIRSTKLEDSAMYFCASSEARTSGNTIYFGEGSWLTVV.

The V and J genes are TRBV4-1 and TRBJ2-7; a possible D gene is TRBD1 (5 bases). CDR1 is MGHRA, CDR2 YSYEKL, per germline. The CDR3 is 14 residues long. The V and J ends lost 2 bases and 4 bases respectively, with 12 bases between them. The CDR3 DNA reads TGCGCCAGCAGCCAATACACAGGAATGTACGAGCAGTACTTC. Translation gives CASSQYTGMYEQYF.

V usage is TRBV5-1 and J usage is TRBJ1-1, with D unresolved. Germline lookup yields CDR1 SGHRS and CDR2 YFSETQ. This CDR3 contains 16 residues. V lost 0 bases and J 2 bases, leaving 14 bases between the germline ends. In nucleotides, the CDR3 is TGCGCCAGCAGCTTGGGGCAGAGAGTTATAAACACTGAAGCTTTCTTT. Encoded protein: CASSLGQRVINTEAFF.

This chain connects TRBV28 to TRBJ1-4; D is unresolved. Trimming removed 6 bases at V and 4 bases at J, with 12 bases between. This CDR3 contains 14 residues. Germline values: CDR1 MDHEN, CDR2 SYDVKM. CDR3 bases: TGTGCCAGCAGCCTTAGGACCTATAATGAAAAACTGTTTTTT. It codes for CASSLRTYNEKLFF.

With respect to this clone: At one end, the junction sequence differs from germline, possibly due to a read error. V is TRBV18 and J is TRBJ1-4; D ambiguous. The CDR3 consists of 14 residues. In germline, CDR1 is KGHSH, CDR2 LQKENI. CDR3 in amino acids: CAGSPPPGDEKLFF. The CDR3 region has the DNA TGTGCCGGCTCACCACCCCCGGGCGATGAAAAACTGTTTTTT.

This clone was observed a few times. The chain joins TRBV11-2 to TRBJ2-7, with 7 bases that match TRBD2. This CDR3 spans 15 amino acids. Germline CDR1 and CDR2: SGHAT and FQNNGV. V gave up 5 bases and J gave up 0 bases; unmatched junction bases: 7. CDR3 coding DNA: TGTGCCAGCAGCGTACTAGCGATGAGCTCCTACGAGCAGTACTTC. This gives the protein CASSVLAMSSYEQYF.

The rearrangement links TRBV10-3 to TRBJ2-7, with 7 bases identical to TRBD1. The CDR3 extends over 14 amino acids. Looked up from germline, CDR1 is ENHRY and CDR2 is SYGVKD. V gave up 6 bases and J gave up 3 bases; unmatched junction bases: 8. CDR3 sequence (DNA): TGTGCCATCAGGCCGGGACAGAGTGACTACGAGCAGTACTTC. Its translation is CAIRPGQSDYEQYF.

The chain links TRBV4-3 to TRBJ1-4, with unresolved D. Germline lookup yields CDR1 LGHNA and CDR2 YSLEER. Trimming removed 0 bases at V and 5 bases at J, with 10 bases between. This CDR3 has 15 amino acids. CDR3 residues: CASSQETYRNEKLFF. CDR3 DNA: TGCGCCAGCAGCCAAGAGACCTACAGAAATGAAAAACTGTTTTTT.

The chain combines TRBV11-3 with TRBJ2-7; D uncertain. The CDR3 covers 14 residues. Looked up from germline, CDR1 is SGHNT and CDR2 is YENEEA. V was clipped by 5 bases and J by 2 bases, with 13 bases between them. The CDR3 region is CASSPSFDTYEQYF. The CDR3 coding sequence is TGTGCCAGCAGCCCAAGCTTTGACACCTACGAGCAGTACTTC.

Remarks on this clone: One junction end does not reproduce the germline sequence, and a read error may be involved. The V and J genes are TRBV4-1 and TRBJ2-7; D unresolved. CDR1 is MGHRA, CDR2 YSYEKL, per germline. There are 14 residues in the CDR3. CDR3 residues: CASSQDEGNTQQYF. In DNA, the CDR3 is TGCGCCAGCAGTCAAGATGAAGGGAATACCCAGCAGTACTTC.